What follows describes a single T cell receptor beta chain. This record belongs to a study of T cell responses to AZD1222 COVID-19 vaccine. Germline CDR1 SGHTA, CDR2 FQGNSA. V lost 3 bases, J lost 6 bases, and 11 bases lay in between. This CDR3 has 13 amino acids. The table came from immunoSEQ multiplex PCR; TCRdb's copy has only in-frame clones and leaves some out. The repertoire holds 150,000 to 200,000 clones, with approximately 90% as singletons. The clonotype was recovered from an adult who received the AZD1222 COVID-19 vaccine. This rearrangement joins TRBV7-2 to TRBJ1-2, with TRBD1 as a possible D gene (5 bases). The material was peripheral blood, obtained 28 days after the second AZD1222 dose. In DNA, the CDR3 is TGTGCCAGCAGCTTCGCCAGGGTGGATGGCTACACCTTC. Protein product: CASSFARVDGYTF.